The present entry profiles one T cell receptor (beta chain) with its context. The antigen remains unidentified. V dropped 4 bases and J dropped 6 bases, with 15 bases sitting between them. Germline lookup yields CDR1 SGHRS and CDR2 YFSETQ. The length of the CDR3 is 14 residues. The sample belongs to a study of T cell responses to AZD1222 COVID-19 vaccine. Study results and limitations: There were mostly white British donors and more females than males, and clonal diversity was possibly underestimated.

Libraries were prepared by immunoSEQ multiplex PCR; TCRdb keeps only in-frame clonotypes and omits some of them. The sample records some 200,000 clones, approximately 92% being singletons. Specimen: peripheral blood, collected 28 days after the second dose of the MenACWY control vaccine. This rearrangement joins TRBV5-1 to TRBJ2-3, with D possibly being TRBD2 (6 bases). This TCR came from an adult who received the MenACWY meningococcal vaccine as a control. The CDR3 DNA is TGCGCCAGCAGCCAAAGACTAGAAGGGGATACGCAGTATTTT. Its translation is CASSQRLEGDTQYF.